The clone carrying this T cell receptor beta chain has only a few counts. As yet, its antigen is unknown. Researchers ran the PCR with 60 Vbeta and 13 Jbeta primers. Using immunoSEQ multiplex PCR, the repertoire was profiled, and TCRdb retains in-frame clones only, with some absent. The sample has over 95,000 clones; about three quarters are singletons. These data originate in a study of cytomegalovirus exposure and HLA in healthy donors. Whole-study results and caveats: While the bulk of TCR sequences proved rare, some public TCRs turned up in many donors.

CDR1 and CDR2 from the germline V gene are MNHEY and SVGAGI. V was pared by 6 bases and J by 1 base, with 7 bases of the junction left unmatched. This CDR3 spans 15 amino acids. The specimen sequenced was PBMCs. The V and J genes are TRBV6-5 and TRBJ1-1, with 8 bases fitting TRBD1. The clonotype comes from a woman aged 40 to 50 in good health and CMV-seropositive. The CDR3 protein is CASRRTGTGNTEAFF. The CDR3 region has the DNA TGTGCCAGCAGACGCACCGGGACAGGGAACACTGAAGCTTTCTTT.